This paragraph reports one T cell receptor beta chain. The antigen is undetermined. This record comes from a study of long-term antiretroviral therapy in people with HIV. Points from the study as a whole: Comparison with controls showed narrower CDR3 length ranges in HIV repertoires. Clones that had undergone expansion before ART dominated the repertoire at all time points.

At survey level, the immunoSEQ assay was run in its v3.0 version. The protocol was immunoSEQ multiplex PCR, while the TCRdb copy is restricted to in-frame clones and leaves out a portion. The table includes tens of thousands of clones, just over 85% detected once. Deletions cut 0 bases from V and 0 bases from J, with 13 bases between. This CDR3 has 17 amino acids. The germline CDR1 and CDR2 sequences are SGHTA and FQGNSA. Participants with HIV, all of them, were treated in the United States. Sequenced material: unsorted PBMCs, taken 1.2 years after starting antiretroviral therapy. V gene TRBV7-2 combines with J gene TRBJ2-3; no definite D call. This sequence was found in a man aged 50 to 59 with HIV. The DNA for the CDR3 is TGTGCCAGCAGCTTAGCGCCAGGCTACGCTAGCACAGATACGCAGTATTTT. Its protein product is CASSLAPGYASTDTQYF.